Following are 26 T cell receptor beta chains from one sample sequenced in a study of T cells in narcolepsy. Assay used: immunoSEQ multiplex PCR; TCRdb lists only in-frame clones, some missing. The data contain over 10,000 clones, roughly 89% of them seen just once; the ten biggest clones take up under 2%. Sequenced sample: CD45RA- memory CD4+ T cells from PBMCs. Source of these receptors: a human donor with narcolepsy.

The chain's CDR3 is CASSFWASSYNEQFF. The CDR3 DNA sequence: TGTGCCAGCAGCTTCTGGGCCAGCTCCTACAATGAGCAGTTCTTC. The chain employs TRBV7-2 and TRBJ2-1, with D unresolved. Germline CDR1 SGHTA, CDR2 FQGNSA. V lost 3 bases and J 0 bases, leaving 9 bases between the germline ends. This CDR3 has 15 residues.

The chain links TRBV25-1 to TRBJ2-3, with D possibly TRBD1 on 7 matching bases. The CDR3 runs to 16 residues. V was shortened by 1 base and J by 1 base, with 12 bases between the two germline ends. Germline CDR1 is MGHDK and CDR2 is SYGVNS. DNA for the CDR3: TGTGCCAGCAGTGAATCAGGGGGACTTGGCACAGATACGCAGTATTTT. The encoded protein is CASSESGGLGTDTQYF.

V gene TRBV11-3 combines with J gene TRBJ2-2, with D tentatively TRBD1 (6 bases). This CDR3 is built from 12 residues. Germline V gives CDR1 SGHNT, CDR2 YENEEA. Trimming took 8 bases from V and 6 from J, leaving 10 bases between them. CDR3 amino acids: CASSQGPGELFF. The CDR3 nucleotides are TGTGCCAGCTCCCAGGGGCCCGGGGAGCTGTTTTTT.

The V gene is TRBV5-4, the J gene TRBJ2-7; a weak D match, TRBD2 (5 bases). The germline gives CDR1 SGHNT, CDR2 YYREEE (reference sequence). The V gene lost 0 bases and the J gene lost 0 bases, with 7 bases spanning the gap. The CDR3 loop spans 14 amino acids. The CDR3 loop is CASSLGSDSYEQYF. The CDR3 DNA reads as TGTGCCAGCAGCTTGGGTAGCGACTCCTACGAGCAGTACTTC.

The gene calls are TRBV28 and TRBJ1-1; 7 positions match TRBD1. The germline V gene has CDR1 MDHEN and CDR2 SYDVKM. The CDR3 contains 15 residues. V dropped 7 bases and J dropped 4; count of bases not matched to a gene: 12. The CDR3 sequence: CASNTPGQPFTEAFF. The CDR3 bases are TGTGCCAGCAATACACCGGGACAGCCTTTCACTGAAGCTTTCTTT.

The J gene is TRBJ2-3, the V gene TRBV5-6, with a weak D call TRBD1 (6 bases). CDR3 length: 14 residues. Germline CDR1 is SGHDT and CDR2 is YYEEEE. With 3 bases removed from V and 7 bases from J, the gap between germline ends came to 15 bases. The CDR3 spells CASSWTGTSNTQYF. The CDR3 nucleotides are TGTGCCAGCAGCTGGACCGGGACAAGCAATACGCAGTATTTT.

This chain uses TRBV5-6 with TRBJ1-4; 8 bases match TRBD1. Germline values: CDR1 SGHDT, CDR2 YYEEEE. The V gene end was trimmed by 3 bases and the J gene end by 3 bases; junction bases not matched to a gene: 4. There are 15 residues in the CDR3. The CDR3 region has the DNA TGTGCCAGCAGCTATAACAGGGGGGCTAATGAAAAACTGTTTTTT. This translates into CASSYNRGANEKLFF. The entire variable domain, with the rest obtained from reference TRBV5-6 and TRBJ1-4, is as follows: DAGVTQSPTHLIKTRGQQVTLRCSPKSGHDTVSWYQQALGQGPQFIFQYYEEEERQRGNFPDRFSGHQFPNYSSELNVNALLLGDSALYLCASSYNRGANEKLFFGSGTQLSVL.

CDR3 DNA sequence: TGTGCCAGCAGTGCAACAGGGCGGACTGAAGCTTTCTTT. Translating it yields CASSATGRTEAFF. V and J are TRBV6-5 and TRBJ1-1, with a tentative D call TRBD1 (6 bases). Trimming pared 5 bases from V and 5 bases from J, leaving 12 bases between. This CDR3 has 13 amino acids. Germline CDR1 MNHEY, CDR2 SVGAGI.

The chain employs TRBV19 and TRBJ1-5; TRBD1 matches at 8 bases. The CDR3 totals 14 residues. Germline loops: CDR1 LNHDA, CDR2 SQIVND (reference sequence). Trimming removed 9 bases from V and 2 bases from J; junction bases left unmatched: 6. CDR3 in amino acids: CASRGTGRNQPQHF. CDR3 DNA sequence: TGTGCCAGCCGAGGGACAGGTCGCAATCAGCCCCAGCATTTT.

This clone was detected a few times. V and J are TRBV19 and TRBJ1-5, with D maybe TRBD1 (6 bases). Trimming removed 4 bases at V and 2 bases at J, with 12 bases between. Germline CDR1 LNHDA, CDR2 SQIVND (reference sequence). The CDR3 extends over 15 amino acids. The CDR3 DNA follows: TGTGCCAGTAGTAGGGGGCTGGGAGGCAATCAGCCCCAGCATTTT. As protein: CASSRGLGGNQPQHF. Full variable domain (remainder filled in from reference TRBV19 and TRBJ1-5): DGGITQSPKYLFRKEGQNVTLSCEQNLNHDAMYWYRQDPGQGLRLIYYSQIVNDFQKGDIAEGYSVSREKKESFPLTVTSAQKNPTAFYLCASSRGLGGNQPQHFGDGTRLSIL.

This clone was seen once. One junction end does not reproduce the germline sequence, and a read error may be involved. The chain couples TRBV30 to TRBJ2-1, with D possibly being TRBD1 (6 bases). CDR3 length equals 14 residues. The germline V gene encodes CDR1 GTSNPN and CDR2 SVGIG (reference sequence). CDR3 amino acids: CAWSRGTSYSEQFF. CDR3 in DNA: TGTGCCTGGAGTAGGGGGACCTCCTACAGTGAGCAGTTCTTC.

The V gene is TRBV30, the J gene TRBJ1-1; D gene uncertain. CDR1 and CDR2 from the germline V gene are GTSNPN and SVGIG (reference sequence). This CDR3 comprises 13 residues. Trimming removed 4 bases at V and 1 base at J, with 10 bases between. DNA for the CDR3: TGTGCCTGGAACAGACGGTCGAACACTGAAGCTTTCTTT. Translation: CAWNRRSNTEAFF.

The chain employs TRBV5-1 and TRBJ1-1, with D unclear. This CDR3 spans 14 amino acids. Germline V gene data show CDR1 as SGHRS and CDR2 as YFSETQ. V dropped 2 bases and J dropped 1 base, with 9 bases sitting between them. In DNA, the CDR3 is TGCGCCAGCAGCTTTGACGGGAAGAACACTGAAGCTTTCTTT. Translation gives CASSFDGKNTEAFF.

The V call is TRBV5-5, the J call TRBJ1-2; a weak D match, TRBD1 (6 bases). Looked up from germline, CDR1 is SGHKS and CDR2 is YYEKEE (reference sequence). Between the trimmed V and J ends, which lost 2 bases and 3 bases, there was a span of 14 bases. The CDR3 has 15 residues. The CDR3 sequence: CASSFYDRLDYGYTF. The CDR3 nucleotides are TGTGCCAGCAGCTTTTACGACAGGCTAGACTATGGCTACACCTTC.

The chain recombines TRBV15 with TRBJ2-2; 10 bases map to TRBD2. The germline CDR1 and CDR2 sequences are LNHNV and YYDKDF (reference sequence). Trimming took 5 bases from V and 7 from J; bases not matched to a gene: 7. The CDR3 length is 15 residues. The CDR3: CATSVPGLALGELFF. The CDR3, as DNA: TGTGCCACCAGCGTACCGGGACTAGCGCTCGGGGAGCTGTTTTTT.

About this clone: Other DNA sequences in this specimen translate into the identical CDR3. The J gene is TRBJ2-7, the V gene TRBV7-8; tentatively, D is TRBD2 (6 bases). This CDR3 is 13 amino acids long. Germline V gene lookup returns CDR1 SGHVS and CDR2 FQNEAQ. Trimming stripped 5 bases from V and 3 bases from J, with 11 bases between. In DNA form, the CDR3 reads TGTGCCAGCAGCCTAGGACTATACTACGAGCAGTACTTC. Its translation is CASSLGLYYEQYF.

As DNA, the CDR3 is TGTGCCAGCTCACGATCCCTTGACAGCGCCTACGAGCAGTACTTC. This sequence encodes CASSRSLDSAYEQYF. The V gene is TRBV18, the J gene TRBJ2-7; possibly TRBD1 for D (5 bases). Trimming stripped 4 bases from V and 2 bases from J, with 15 bases between. The CDR3 contains 15 residues. In germline, CDR1 is KGHSH, CDR2 LQKENI.

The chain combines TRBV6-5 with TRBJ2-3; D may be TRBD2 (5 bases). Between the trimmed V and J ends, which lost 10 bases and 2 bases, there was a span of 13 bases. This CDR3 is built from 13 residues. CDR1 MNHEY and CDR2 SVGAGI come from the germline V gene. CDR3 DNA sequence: TGTGCCACTTGGGGAGTGTACACAGATACGCAGTATTTT. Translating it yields CATWGVYTDTQYF.

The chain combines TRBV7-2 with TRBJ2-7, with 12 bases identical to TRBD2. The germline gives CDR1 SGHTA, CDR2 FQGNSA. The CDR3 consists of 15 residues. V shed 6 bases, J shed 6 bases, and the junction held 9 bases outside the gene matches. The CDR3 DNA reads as TGTGCCAGCAGTTATCGACTAGCGGGAGAAGCCGAGCAGTACTTC. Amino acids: CASSYRLAGEAEQYF.

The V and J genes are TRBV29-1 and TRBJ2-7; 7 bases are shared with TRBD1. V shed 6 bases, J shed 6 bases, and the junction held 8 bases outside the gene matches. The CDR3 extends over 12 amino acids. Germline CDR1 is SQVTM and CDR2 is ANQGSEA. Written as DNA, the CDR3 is TGCAGCGTCGCACGGACAGGTCTCGAGCAGTACTTC. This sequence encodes CSVARTGLEQYF.

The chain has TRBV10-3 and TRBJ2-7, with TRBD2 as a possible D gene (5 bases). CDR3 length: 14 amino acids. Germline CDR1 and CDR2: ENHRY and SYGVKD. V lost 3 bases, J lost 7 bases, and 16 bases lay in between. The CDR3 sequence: CAISEFPSPGEQYF. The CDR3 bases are TGTGCCATCAGTGAATTTCCGAGTCCGGGGGAGCAGTACTTC.

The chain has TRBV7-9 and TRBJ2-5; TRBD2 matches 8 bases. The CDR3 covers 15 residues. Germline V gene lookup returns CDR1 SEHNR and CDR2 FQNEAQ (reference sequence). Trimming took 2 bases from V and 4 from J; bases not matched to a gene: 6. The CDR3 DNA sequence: TGTGCCAGCAGCTTAAACACCCGGGGGGGAGAGACCCAGTACTTC. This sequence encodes CASSLNTRGGETQYF.

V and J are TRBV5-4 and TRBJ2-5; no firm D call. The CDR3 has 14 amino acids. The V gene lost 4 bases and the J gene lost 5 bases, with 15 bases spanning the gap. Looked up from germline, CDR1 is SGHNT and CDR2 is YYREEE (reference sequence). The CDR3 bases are TGTGCCAGCAGCCCTTCCGCTAGATGGGAGACCCAGTACTTC. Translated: CASSPSARWETQYF.

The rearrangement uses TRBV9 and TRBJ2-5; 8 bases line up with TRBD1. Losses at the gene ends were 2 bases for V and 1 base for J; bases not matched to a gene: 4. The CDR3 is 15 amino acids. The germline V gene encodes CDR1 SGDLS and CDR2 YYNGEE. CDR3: CASSVGQGSQETQYF. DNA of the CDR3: TGTGCCAGCAGCGTTGGACAGGGTAGCCAAGAGACCCAGTACTTC.

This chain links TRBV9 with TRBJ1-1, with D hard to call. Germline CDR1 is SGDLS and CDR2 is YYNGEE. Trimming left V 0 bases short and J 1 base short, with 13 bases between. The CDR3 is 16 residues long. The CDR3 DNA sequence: TGTGCCAGCAGCGTAGCTACTTTTGATACGAACACTGAAGCTTTCTTT. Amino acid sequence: CASSVATFDTNTEAFF.

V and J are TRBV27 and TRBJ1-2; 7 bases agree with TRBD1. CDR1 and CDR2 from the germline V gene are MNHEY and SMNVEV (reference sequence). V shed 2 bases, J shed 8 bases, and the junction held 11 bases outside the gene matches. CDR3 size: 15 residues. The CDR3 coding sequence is TGTGCCAGCAGTTTAGGGCGACAGGGAGGCTACGGCTACACCTTC. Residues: CASSLGRQGGYGYTF.